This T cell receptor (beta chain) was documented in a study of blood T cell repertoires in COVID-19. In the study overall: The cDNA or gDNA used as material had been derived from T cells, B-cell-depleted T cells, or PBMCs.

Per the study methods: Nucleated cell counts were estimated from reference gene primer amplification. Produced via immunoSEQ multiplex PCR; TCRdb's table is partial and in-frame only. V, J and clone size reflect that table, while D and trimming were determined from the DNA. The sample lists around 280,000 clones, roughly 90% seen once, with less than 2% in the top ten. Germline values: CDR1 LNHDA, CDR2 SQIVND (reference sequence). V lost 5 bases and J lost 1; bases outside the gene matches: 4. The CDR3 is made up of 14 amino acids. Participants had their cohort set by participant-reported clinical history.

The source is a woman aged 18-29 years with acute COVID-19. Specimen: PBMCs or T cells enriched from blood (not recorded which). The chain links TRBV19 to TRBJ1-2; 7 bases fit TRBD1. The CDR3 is CASSLGGFNYGYTF. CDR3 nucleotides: TGTGCCAGTAGTCTAGGGGGCTTTAACTATGGCTACACCTTC.